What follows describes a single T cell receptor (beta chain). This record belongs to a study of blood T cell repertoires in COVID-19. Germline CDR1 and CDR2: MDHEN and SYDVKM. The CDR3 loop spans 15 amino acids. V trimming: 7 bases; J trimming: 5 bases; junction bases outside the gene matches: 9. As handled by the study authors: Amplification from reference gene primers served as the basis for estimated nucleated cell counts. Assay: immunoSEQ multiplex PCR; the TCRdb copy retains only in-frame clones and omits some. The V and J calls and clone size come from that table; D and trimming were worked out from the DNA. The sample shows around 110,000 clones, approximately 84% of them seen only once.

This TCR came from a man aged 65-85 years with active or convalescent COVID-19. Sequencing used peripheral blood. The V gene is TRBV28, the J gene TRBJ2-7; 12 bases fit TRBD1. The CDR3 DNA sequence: TGTGCCAGCATGAATCCGGGACAGGGGGCCCACGAGCAGTACTTC. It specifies CASMNPGQGAHEQYF.